This T cell receptor (beta chain) derives from a study of human T cells and chemical hapten exposure. Trimming removed 3 bases from V and 14 bases from J, with 15 bases in between. Germline V gene lookup returns CDR1 SGHTA and CDR2 FQGNSA. The CDR3 extends over 12 amino acids. From the RACE reads, TCRdb called clonotypes with MiXCR, one entry per CDR3 protein. The table shows roughly 86,000 distinct CDR3 sequences, with 10% to 13% occurring only once. Study findings and constraints: Alopecia in all donors means immunity may differ from healthy individuals.

In regard to this clonotype: Antigen specificity is unknown.

Time point denoted: patch test 1, 2 weeks after DPC sensitization. Treatment defined: therapeutic diphenylcyclopropenone sensitization with weekly scalp DPC. This receptor was identified in a man aged 35 to 55 with alopecia areata. Some clones in this sample may be carry-over from other donors' samples. The chain uses TRBV7-2 and TRBJ2-3; D not resolved. The sequencing here drew on whole blood, taken in connection with sensitization to the hapten diphenylcyclopropenone (DPC). This CDR3 reads CASSFGGPRPYF. DNA of the CDR3: TGTGCCAGCAGCTTTGGCGGCCCTCGACCGTATTTT.